What follows are 15 T cell receptor beta chains derived from one specimen sequenced in a study of T cell changes during pregnancy in multiple sclerosis. Assay used: immunoSEQ multiplex PCR; TCRdb lists only in-frame clones, some missing. The data hold roughly 49,000 clones, with roughly 94% observed a single time. The specimen comprised CD8+ T cells from peripheral blood mononuclear cells, sampled in the first trimester of pregnancy. The receptors were sampled from a female donor with multiple sclerosis, enrolled in a pregnancy study.

The chain joins TRBV7-9 to TRBJ2-1; 7 bases match TRBD2. Trimming cost V 5 bases and J 8 bases; bases outside gene matches: 9. CDR3 length equals 14 residues. From germline, CDR1 is SEHNR and CDR2 FQNEAQ (reference sequence). CDR3: CASSGGLVAYEQFF. CDR3 bases: TGTGCCAGCAGCGGAGGACTAGTCGCCTATGAGCAGTTCTTC. Using reference TRBV7-9 and TRBJ2-1 for the parts outside the CDR3, the full variable domain is DTGVSQNPRHKITKRGQNVTFRCDPISEHNRLYWYRQTLGQGPEFLTYFQNEAQLEKSRLLSDRFSAERPKGSFSTLEIQRTEQGDSAMYLCASSGGLVAYEQFFGPGTRLTVL.

J is TRBJ2-7 and V is TRBV7-3; D not resolved. This CDR3 spans 13 amino acids. Germline CDR1 is SGHTA and CDR2 is FQGTGA. Trimming removed 4 bases at V and 5 bases at J, with 12 bases between. CDR3 nucleotides: TGTGCCAGCAGCTCCCCGCCACAGAACGAGCAGTACTTC. Protein: CASSSPPQNEQYF.

This clone was seen only once. The chain recombines TRBV28 with TRBJ2-7, with TRBD1 matching 7 bases. Germline values: CDR1 MDHEN, CDR2 SYDVKM. This CDR3 contains 15 residues. Trimming at V came to 3 bases and at J to 3 bases, leaving 8 bases not matched to a gene. CDR3 sequence reads: CASSFRDRLYYEQYF. The CDR3 nucleotides read TGTGCCAGCAGTTTCCGGGACAGATTATACTACGAGCAGTACTTC.

The J gene is TRBJ2-1, the V gene TRBV19; D is undetermined. CDR3 size: 13 residues. Germline V gene sequence: CDR1 LNHDA, CDR2 SQIVND (reference sequence). Trimming took off 5 bases at V and 6 bases at J, with 11 bases between the two ends. The CDR3 spells CASSPTTPNEQFF. In DNA form, the CDR3 reads TGTGCCAGTAGTCCCACTACGCCCAATGAGCAGTTCTTC.

The chain carries TRBV27 and TRBJ2-7, with D possibly matching TRBD1 (5 bases). The CDR3 runs to 14 residues. CDR1 and CDR2 from the germline V gene are MNHEY and SMNVEV (reference sequence). V lost 4 bases to trimming and J lost 2 bases, with 12 bases between them. CDR3 residues: CASSSAGPAYEQYF. The DNA of the CDR3 is TGTGCCAGCAGTTCGGCAGGGCCTGCCTACGAGCAGTACTTC.

The chain has TRBV27 and TRBJ1-2; a possible D gene is TRBD1 (5 bases). This CDR3 has 13 residues. V was trimmed by 3 bases and J by 3 bases, leaving 8 bases between them. The V gene's germline CDR1 is MNHEY and CDR2 SMNVEV (reference sequence). CDR3 nucleotides: TGTGCCAGCAGTTTTGGGGCGGACTATGGCTACACCTTC. Amino acid sequence: CASSFGADYGYTF.

Remarks on this clone: A much more abundant neighbour one base away suggests this may be a read error. This CDR3 is also generated by other DNA sequences in the sample. The chain has TRBV6-1 and TRBJ1-3; TRBD1 aligns across 7 bases. There are 16 residues in the CDR3. Looked up from germline, CDR1 is MNHNS and CDR2 is SASEGT. The CDR3 DNA follows: TGCGCCAGCAGTGATCAGGGGGACCTCTCTGGAAACACCATATATTTT. Translation: CASSDQGDLSGNTIYF.

The rearrangement links TRBV11-2 to TRBJ2-1; unclear D gene. Trimming stripped 1 base from V and 2 bases from J, with 3 bases between. The CDR3 consists of 13 residues. CDR1 is SGHAT, CDR2 FQNNGV, per germline. In DNA form, the CDR3 reads TGTGCCAGCAGCTTAGTAACCTACAATGAGCAGTTCTTC. It specifies CASSLVTYNEQFF. Combining the CDR3 with reference TRBV11-2 and TRBJ2-1 gives the whole variable domain EAGVAQSPRYKIIEKRQSVAFWCNPISGHATLYWYQQILGQGPKLLIQFQNNGVVDDSQLPKDRFSAERLKGVDSTLKIQPAKLEDSAVYLCASSLVTYNEQFFGPGTRLTVL.

The table lists this clone with a count of one. This rearrangement joins TRBV11-3 to TRBJ2-1; 8 positions agree with TRBD2. This CDR3 has 16 residues. Germline CDR1 reads SGHNT; CDR2 reads YENEEA. V dropped 3 bases and J dropped 2; count of bases not matched to a gene: 6. The CDR3: CASSFSQREPYNEQFF. Here the CDR3 DNA reads TGTGCCAGCAGCTTTAGCCAGCGGGAGCCCTACAATGAGCAGTTCTTC. Full variable domain (rest looked up from reference TRBV11-3 and TRBJ2-1): EAGVVQSPRYKIIEKKQPVAFWCNPISGHNTLYWYLQNLGQGPELLIRYENEEAVDDSQLPKDRFSAERLKGVDSTLKIQPAELGDSAVYLCASSFSQREPYNEQFFGPGTRLTVL.

In DNA form, the CDR3 reads TGTGCCAGCAGCTCAGGACAGGGGGTGAACGAGCAGTACTTC. Translation gives CASSSGQGVNEQYF. The genes are TRBV7-2 and TRBJ2-7, with 10 nucleotides matching TRBD1. This CDR3 is built from 14 residues. Germline values: CDR1 SGHTA, CDR2 FQGNSA. V was pared by 4 bases and J by 5 bases, with 5 bases of the junction left unmatched.

The gene calls are TRBV6-5 and TRBJ1-1; TRBD1 might be the D (6 bases). This CDR3 spans 15 amino acids. Germline CDR1 and CDR2: MNHEY and SVGAGI. V gave up 2 bases and J gave up 4 bases, with 14 bases separating them. This CDR3 is CASSYRGVGGTEAFF. In nucleotides, the CDR3 is TGTGCCAGCAGTTACCGGGGGGTAGGGGGCACTGAAGCTTTCTTT.

The chain carries TRBV30 and TRBJ1-2; 8 bases line up with TRBD1. J was trimmed by 8 bases and V by 5 bases; bases with no gene match: 10. CDR3 length equals 13 residues. CDR1 is GTSNPN and CDR2 is SVGIG in the germline V gene (reference sequence). The CDR3 spells CAWPRPTGVGYTF. CDR3 bases: TGTGCCTGGCCACGGCCGACAGGGGTCGGCTACACCTTC.

The chain joins TRBV5-6 to TRBJ2-7; D not certain. Trimming took 0 bases from V and 2 from J, leaving 9 bases between them. The germline gives CDR1 SGHDT, CDR2 YYEEEE. The CDR3 runs 14 residues. This chain's CDR3 is CASSLENSPYEQYF. The CDR3 nucleotides are TGTGCCAGCAGCTTGGAGAACAGCCCCTACGAGCAGTACTTC. The complete variable domain, with remaining parts taken from reference TRBV5-6 and TRBJ2-7, reads DAGVTQSPTHLIKTRGQQVTLRCSPKSGHDTVSWYQQALGQGPQFIFQYYEEEERQRGNFPDRFSGHQFPNYSSELNVNALLLGDSALYLCASSLENSPYEQYFGPGTRLTVT.

The J gene is TRBJ2-2, the V gene TRBV7-9; D is unclear. Germline V gene lookup returns CDR1 SEHNR and CDR2 FQNEAQ (reference sequence). This CDR3 is 13 amino acids long. Trimming removed 4 bases at V and 1 base at J, with 4 bases between. This chain's CDR3 is CASSSVNTGELFF. Written as DNA, the CDR3 is TGTGCCAGCAGCTCGGTGAACACCGGGGAGCTGTTTTTT.

The J gene is TRBJ2-1, the V gene TRBV4-3; 7 bases agree with TRBD1. The CDR3 is 18 amino acids. Per the germline V gene, CDR1 is LGHNA and CDR2 is YSLEER. V lost 1 base, J lost 0 bases, and 9 bases stayed unmatched. The CDR3 sequence: CASSQGTGPSSSYNEQFF. For the CDR3, the DNA is TGCGCCAGCAGCCAAGGGACAGGCCCTTCGAGCTCCTACAATGAGCAGTTCTTC.